The clone carrying this T cell receptor (beta chain) has at least ten counts. The antigen remains undetermined. From RNA transcripts, TCR beta CDR3 regions were amplified. With the HTBI primer set, the TCR CDR3 went through a first round of RT-PCR. MiXCR was run by TCRdb on the multiplex PCR reads, yielding one entry per CDR3 protein. The data contain about 420,000 distinct CDR3 sequences, roughly 14% of them singletons. The sample comes from a study of T cells in Graves' hyperthyroidism and ophthalmopathy. Across the study: Any treatment followed the collection of peripheral blood at initial diagnosis.

Study-level results: Blood samples included most of the expanded thyroid clonotypes exceeding 0.001.

The CDR3 length is 14 residues. CDR1 and CDR2 from the germline V gene are LNHDA and SQIVND (reference sequence). Trimming left V 0 bases short and J 2 bases short, with 7 bases between. The chain links TRBV19 to TRBJ1-2; the D is unclear. The sequencing sample was made of blood. The source is a woman younger than 30 with Graves' hyperthyroidism. CDR3 in amino acids: CASSIDPGNYGYTF. CDR3 in DNA: TGTGCCAGTAGTATAGATCCGGGAAACTATGGCTACACCTTC.